Detailed here is one T cell receptor beta chain. V was clipped by 0 bases and J by 2 bases; unmatched bases: 4. CDR3 size: 16 residues. Per germline, CDR1 MNHNS and CDR2 SASEGT. Deep was the level at which the assay was run. Profiled with immunoSEQ multiplex PCR; TCRdb holds only in-frame clones, not every one. The repertoire has about 2 million clones, 90% to 95% of them found once; the top ten carry under 0.15%. Adult donors, all healthy and HIV-negative, had no recent acute infections or vaccinations. CD4+ cells yielded CD45RA+ naive and CD45RA-negative memory subsets. The sample belongs to a study of shared clonotypes between healthy human individuals.

The V call is TRBV6-1, the J call TRBJ1-5; 7 bases agree with TRBD1. The clonotype comes from a man between 18 and 35 years old in good health. What was sequenced was naive CD4+ T cells sorted from blood. Subset of the sample: CD45RA+ positively selected. The DNA for the CDR3 is TGTGCCAGCAGTGAAGCAGGGGGCCTTGGCAATCAGCCCCAGCATTTT. This sequence encodes CASSEAGGLGNQPQHF.